This T cell receptor (beta chain) was observed in a study of early T cells in non-severe SARS-CoV-2 infection. Study-wide points: VDJdb matches were skewed toward anti-spike CD8 T cell responses.

This clonotype was recorded at least ten times. The antigen is undetermined. cDNA molecules, individually, were tagged with unique molecular identifiers. TCRdb fed the 5' RACE reads into MiXCR, producing one record per CDR3 protein. Here the sample spans 25,000 to 35,000 distinct CDR3 sequences, 5.5% to 8% being singletons. This clonotype was obtained from an adult who was a healthcare worker with PCR-confirmed SARS-CoV-2 infection or an uninfected control (not recorded which). The source material was whole blood.

The CDR3 sequence: CASRSDLRAYEQYF. The DNA for the CDR3 is TGTGCCAGCAGGTCGGACCTCCGGGCCTACGAGCAGTACTTC. The chain couples TRBV27 to TRBJ2-7; D gene ambiguous. Trimming took off 6 bases at V and 2 bases at J, with 14 bases between the two ends. The CDR3 has 14 residues. CDR1 is MNHEY and CDR2 is SMNVEV in the germline V gene (reference sequence).